Listed below are T cell receptor beta chains from one sample, sequenced in a study of PD-L1 blockade in urothelial cancer. Produced via immunoSEQ multiplex PCR; TCRdb's table is partial and in-frame only. The sample yields some 120,000 clones, around 89% seen once. Sequencing used PBMCs, obtained around atezolizumab (anti-PD-L1) treatment. These receptors were obtained from a man between 60 and 75 years old with urothelial cancer. The CDR3 runs from the conserved cysteine through the conserved F or W.

len	v_gene	j_gene	CDR3aa
14	TRBV7-2	TRBJ1-2	CASSILTGLFGYTF
15	TRBV5-5	TRBJ2-7	CASSLIPDQGLEQYF
15	TRBV5-1	TRBJ2-1	CASSLAAGTRHEQFF
15	TRBV11-2	TRBJ2-7	CASSLGQGRTYEQYF
16	TRBV28	TRBJ1-1	CASSLMSQFMNTEAFF
12	TRBV7-2	TRBJ1-2	CASSLSGGGYTF
13	TRBV6-5	TRBJ1-6	CASGWQGNSPLHF
13	TRBV23-1	TRBJ2-7	CASSPQGSYEQYF
14	TRBV13	TRBJ2-7	CASSLARVSYEQYF
16	TRBV10-1	TRBJ2-3	CASSGADRGVGDTQYF